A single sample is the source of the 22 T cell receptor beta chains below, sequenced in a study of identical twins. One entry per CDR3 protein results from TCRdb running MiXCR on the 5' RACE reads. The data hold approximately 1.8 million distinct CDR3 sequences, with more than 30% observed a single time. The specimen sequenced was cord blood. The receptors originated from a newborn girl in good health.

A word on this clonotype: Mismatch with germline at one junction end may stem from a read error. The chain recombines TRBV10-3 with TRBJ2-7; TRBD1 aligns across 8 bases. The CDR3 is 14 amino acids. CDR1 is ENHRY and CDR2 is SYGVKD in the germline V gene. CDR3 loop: CAISPAGQGYERYF. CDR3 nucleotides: TGTGCCATCAGCCCCGCCGGACAGGGCTACGAGCGGTACTTC.

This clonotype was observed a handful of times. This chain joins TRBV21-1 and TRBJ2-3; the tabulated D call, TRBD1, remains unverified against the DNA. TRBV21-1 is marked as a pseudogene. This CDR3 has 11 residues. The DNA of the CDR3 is TGTGCCAGCAGCAAAACCCGGGAGACGTATTTT. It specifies CASSKTRETYF.

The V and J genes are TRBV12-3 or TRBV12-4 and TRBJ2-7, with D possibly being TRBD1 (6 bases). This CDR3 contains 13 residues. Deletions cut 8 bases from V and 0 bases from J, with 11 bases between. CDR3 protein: CASGRGSSYEQYF. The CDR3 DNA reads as TGTGCCAGCGGCAGGGGAAGCTCCTACGAGCAGTACTTC.

The CDR3 region has the DNA TGTGCCAGCAGTTTAGTTATCAAACAGGGCAACTATCAGCCCCAGCATTTT. Translation: CASSLVIKQGNYQPQHF. The rearrangement uses TRBV12-3 or TRBV12-4 and TRBJ1-5; D perhaps matches TRBD1 (6 bases). This CDR3 has 17 residues. V was clipped by 1 base and J by 5 bases, with 18 bases between them.

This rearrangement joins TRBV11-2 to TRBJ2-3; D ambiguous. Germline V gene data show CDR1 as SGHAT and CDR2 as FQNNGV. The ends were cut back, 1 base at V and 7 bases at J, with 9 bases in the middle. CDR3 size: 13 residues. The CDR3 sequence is CASSLVDVYTQYF. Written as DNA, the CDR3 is TGTGCCAGCAGCTTAGTAGACGTTTATACGCAGTATTTT.

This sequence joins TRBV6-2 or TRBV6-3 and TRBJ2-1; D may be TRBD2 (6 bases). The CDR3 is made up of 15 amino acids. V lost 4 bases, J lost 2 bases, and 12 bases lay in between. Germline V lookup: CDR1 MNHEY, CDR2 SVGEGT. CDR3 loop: CASSLLAVPYNEQFF. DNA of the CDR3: TGTGCCAGCAGTTTACTAGCAGTCCCCTACAATGAGCAGTTCTTC.

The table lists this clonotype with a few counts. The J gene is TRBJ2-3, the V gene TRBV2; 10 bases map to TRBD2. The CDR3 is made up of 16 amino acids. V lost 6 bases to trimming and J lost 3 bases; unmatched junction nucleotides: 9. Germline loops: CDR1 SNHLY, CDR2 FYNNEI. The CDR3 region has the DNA TGTGCCAGCAGCACAGACCCGGGACTAGCGACAGATACGCAGTATTTT. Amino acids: CASSTDPGLATDTQYF.

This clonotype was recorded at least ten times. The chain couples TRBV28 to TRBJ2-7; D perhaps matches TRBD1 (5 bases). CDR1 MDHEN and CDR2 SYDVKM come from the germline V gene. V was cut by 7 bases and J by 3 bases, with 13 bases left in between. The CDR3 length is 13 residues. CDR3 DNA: TGTGCCAGCACCCTATTCACAGGCTACGAGCAGTACTTC. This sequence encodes CASTLFTGYEQYF.

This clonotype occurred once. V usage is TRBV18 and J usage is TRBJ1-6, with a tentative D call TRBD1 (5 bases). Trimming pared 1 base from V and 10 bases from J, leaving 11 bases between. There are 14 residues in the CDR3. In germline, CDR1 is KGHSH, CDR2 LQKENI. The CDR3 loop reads CASSPLDTGSPLHF. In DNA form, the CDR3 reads TGTGCCAGCTCACCACTTGATACAGGATCACCCCTCCACTTT.

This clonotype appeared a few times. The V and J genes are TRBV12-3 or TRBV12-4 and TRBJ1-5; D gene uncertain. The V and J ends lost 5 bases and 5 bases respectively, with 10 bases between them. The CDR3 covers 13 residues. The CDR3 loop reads CASSPRMHQPQHF. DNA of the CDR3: TGTGCCAGCAGTCCTCGAATGCATCAGCCCCAGCATTTT.

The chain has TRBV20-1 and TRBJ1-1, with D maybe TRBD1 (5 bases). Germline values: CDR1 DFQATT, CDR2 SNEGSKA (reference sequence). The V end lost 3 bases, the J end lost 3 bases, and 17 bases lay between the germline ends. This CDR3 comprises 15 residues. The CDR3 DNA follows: TGCAGTGCTAGTGGGGACCCTTCTGCGGACACTGAAGCTTTCTTT. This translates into CSASGDPSADTEAFF.

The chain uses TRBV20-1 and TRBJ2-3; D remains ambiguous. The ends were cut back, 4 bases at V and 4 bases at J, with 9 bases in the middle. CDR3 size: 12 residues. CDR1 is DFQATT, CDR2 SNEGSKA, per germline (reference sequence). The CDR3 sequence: CSATTRADTQYF. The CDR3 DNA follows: TGCAGTGCTACGACCCGGGCAGATACGCAGTATTTT.

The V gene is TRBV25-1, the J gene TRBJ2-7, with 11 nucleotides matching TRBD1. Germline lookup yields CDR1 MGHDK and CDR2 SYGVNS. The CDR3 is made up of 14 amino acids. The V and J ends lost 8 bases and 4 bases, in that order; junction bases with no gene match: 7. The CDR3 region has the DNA TGTGCCAGCCGTAGGACAGGGGGCGAGTACGAGCAGTACTTC. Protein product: CASRRTGGEYEQYF.

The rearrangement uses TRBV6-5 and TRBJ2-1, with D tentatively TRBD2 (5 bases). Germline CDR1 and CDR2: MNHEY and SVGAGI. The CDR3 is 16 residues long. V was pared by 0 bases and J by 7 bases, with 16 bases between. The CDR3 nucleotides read TGTGCCAGCAGTTACTCGTATCAACTAGTCTTGAATGAGCAGTTCTTC. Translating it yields CASSYSYQLVLNEQFF.

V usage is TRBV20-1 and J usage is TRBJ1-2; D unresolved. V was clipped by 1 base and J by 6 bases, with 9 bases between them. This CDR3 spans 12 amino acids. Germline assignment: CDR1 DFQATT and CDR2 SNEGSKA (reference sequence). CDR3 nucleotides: TGCAGTGCTAGAGTGCTGAAGAATGGCTACACCTTC. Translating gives CSARVLKNGYTF.

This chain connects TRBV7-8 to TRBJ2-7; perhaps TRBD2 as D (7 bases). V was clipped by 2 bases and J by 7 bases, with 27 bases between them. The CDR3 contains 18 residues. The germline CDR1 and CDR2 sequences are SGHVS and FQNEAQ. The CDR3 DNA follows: TGTGCCAGCAGCTTAAAGCGTTGGCGGGGGCCCTCCTACAATGAGCAGTACTTC. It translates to CASSLKRWRGPSYNEQYF.

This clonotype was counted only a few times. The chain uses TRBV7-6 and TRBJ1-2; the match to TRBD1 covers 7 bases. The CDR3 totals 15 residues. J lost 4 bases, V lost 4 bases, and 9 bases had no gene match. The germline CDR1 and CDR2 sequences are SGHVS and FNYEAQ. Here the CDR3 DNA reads TGTGCCAGCAGCTGGCCAGACAGGGTAATCTATGGCTACACCTTC. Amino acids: CASSWPDRVIYGYTF.

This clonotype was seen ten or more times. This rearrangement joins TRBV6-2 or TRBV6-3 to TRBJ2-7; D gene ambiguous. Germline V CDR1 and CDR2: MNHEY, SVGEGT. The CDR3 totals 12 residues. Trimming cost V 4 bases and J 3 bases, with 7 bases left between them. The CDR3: CASSSFGYEQYF. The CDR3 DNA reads TGTGCCAGCAGTTCATTCGGCTACGAGCAGTACTTC.

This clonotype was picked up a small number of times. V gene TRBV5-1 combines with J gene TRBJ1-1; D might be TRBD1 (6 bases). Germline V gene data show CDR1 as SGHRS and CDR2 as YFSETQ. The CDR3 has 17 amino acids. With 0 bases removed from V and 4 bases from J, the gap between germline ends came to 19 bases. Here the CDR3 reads CASSLGGFDRRGTEAFF. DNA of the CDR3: TGCGCCAGCAGCTTGGGGGGCTTTGACAGGAGGGGCACTGAAGCTTTCTTT.

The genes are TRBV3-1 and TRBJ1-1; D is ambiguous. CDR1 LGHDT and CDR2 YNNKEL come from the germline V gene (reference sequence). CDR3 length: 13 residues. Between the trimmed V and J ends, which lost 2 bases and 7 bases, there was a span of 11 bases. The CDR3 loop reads CASSQYGNSEAFF. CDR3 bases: TGTGCCAGCAGCCAATACGGGAATAGTGAAGCTTTCTTT.

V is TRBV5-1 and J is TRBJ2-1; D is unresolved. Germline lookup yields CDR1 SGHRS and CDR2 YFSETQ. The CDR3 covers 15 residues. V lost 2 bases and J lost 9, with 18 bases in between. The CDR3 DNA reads TGCGCCAGCAGCTTATTGGGTCCCCGGGCTCCTGAGCAGTTCTTC. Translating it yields CASSLLGPRAPEQFF.

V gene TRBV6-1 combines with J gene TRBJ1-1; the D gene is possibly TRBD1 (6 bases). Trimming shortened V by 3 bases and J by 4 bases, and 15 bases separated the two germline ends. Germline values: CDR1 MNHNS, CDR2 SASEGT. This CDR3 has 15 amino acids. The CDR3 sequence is CASSELGGGSTEAFF. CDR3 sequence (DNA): TGTGCCAGCAGTGAGCTCGGGGGCGGGAGCACTGAAGCTTTCTTT.